This TCR beta chain emerged from a study of shared T cell receptors in the human thymus. Germline-derived CDR1 and CDR2 are MNHEY and SMNVEV (reference sequence). CDR3 length: 20 amino acids. Trimming took 8 bases from V and 0 from J; bases not matched to a gene: 18. Profiling relied on immunoSEQ multiplex PCR, and the TCRdb table lists in-frame clones only, not all of them. Of about 710,000 clones listed, over 75% are singletons. These data were also reused for a study on human thymus T cells. That publication notes: Donors were healthy Finnish infants having corrective surgery for congenital heart defects. Use of V and J genes seemed skewed within the thymic and blood repertoires. Related research reported highly overlapping thymic repertoires among unrelated individuals.

The TCR sequence derives from a boy younger than two with a congenital heart defect. This chain joins TRBV27 and TRBJ2-2; the match to TRBD1 covers 10 bases. The material sequenced was thymocytes. CDR3 loop: CASYYEPQKGTGANTGELFF. CDR3 in DNA: TGTGCCAGCTATTATGAGCCCCAAAAGGGGACAGGGGCGAACACCGGGGAGCTGTTTTTT.